The 4 T cell receptor beta chains below were found in one sample sequenced in a study of T-cell memory formation after mild COVID-19. TCRdb reprocessed the 5' RACE reads with MiXCR, giving one entry per CDR3 protein. The sample lists about 270,000 distinct CDR3 sequences; 15% to 20% were seen once. The source material was PBMCs or a T cell subset sorted from them (not recorded which). Every receptor here comes from a man aged 18 to 29 who had mild COVID-19 (a few samples of this study predate the infection). Cell type and time point are not known.

This clonotype occurred a few times. V usage is TRBV30 and J usage is TRBJ1-6; D remains unclear. Trimming pared 4 bases from V and 8 bases from J, leaving 15 bases between. This CDR3 comprises 14 residues. CDR1 is GTSNPN and CDR2 is SVGIG in the germline V gene (reference sequence). The CDR3 DNA is TGTGCCTGGAATGTCTGGGGTGAGGATTCACCCCTCCACTTT. Translated: CAWNVWGEDSPLHF. The whole variable domain, filled in from reference TRBV30 and TRBJ1-6, reads SQTIHQWPATLVQPVGSPLSLECTVEGTSNPNLYWYRQAAGRGLQLLFYSVGIGQISSEVPQNLSASRPQDRQFILSSKKLLLSDSGFYLCAWNVWGEDSPLHFGNGTRLTVT.

This clonotype has more than one count but fewer than ten. The rearrangement uses TRBV5-8 and TRBJ2-5; 11 nucleotides agree with TRBD2. V lost 4 bases, J lost 5 bases, and 7 bases stayed unmatched. The CDR3 consists of 15 residues. CDR1 is SGHTS, CDR2 YDEGEE, per germline. The CDR3 loop is CASSAGTSGVETQYF. DNA for the CDR3: TGTGCCAGCAGCGCCGGGACTAGCGGCGTTGAGACCCAGTACTTC.

This clonotype was counted only a few times. The chain recombines TRBV4-1 with TRBJ2-5; TRBD1 agrees at 8 bases. Germline V gene lookup returns CDR1 MGHRA and CDR2 YSYEKL. Trimming at V came to 2 bases and at J to 4 bases, leaving 6 bases not matched to a gene. This CDR3 has 15 residues. CDR3 region: CASSQQGAVRETQYF. CDR3 nucleotide sequence: TGCGCCAGCAGCCAACAGGGGGCCGTAAGAGAGACCCAGTACTTC.

This chain connects TRBV4-2 to TRBJ2-3, with D possibly TRBD2 on 7 matching bases. The V and J ends lost 0 bases and 2 bases respectively, with 18 bases between them. The CDR3 loop spans 18 amino acids. Germline V gene sequence: CDR1 LGHNA, CDR2 YNFKEQ. The CDR3 loop is CASSQDLTGGPSTDTQYF. The DNA for the CDR3 is TGTGCCAGCAGCCAAGATCTAACGGGGGGCCCCTCCACAGATACGCAGTATTTT.